The present T cell receptor beta chain was sequenced within a study of blood T cell repertoires in COVID-19. On the study more broadly: From T cells, B-cell-depleted T cells, or PBMCs came the material, which was cDNA or gDNA.

This clone was seen a few times. Generated by immunoSEQ multiplex PCR, the TCRdb table keeps only in-frame clones and is missing some. Of roughly 100,000 clones listed, 70% to 90% were seen once; the top ten hold 2% to 2.5%. V shed 4 bases and J shed 0 bases, with 6 bases lying between them. This CDR3 has 13 amino acids. The germline gives CDR1 SNHLY, CDR2 FYNNEI. This receptor was identified in a human donor in a cohort sampled during active COVID-19. The material sequenced was peripheral blood. The V and J genes are TRBV2 and TRBJ1-1; TRBD1 might be the D (6 bases). CDR3 protein: CASSGQVNTEAFF. For the CDR3, the DNA is TGTGCCAGCAGTGGACAGGTGAACACTGAAGCTTTCTTT.